The 19 T cell receptor beta chains below were found in one sample sequenced in a study of early T cells in non-severe SARS-CoV-2 infection. One entry per CDR3 protein results from TCRdb running MiXCR on the 5' RACE reads. The data show 80,000 to 95,000 distinct CDR3 sequences, 11% to 15% seen once. Sequencing used whole blood. These receptors all stem from an adult who was a healthcare worker with PCR-confirmed SARS-CoV-2 infection or an uninfected control (not recorded which).

J is TRBJ2-1 and V is TRBV2, with 7 bases fitting TRBD2. There are 15 residues in the CDR3. Looked up from germline, CDR1 is SNHLY and CDR2 is FYNNEI. V trimming: 5 bases; J trimming: 9 bases; junction bases outside the gene matches: 13. The CDR3 nucleotides are TGTGCCAGCAGTCGACCCCCAGAAAAGCGGGGTGAGCAGTTCTTC. Protein product: CASSRPPEKRGEQFF.

The CDR3 protein is CASSQGSPNEKLFF. The CDR3 nucleotides are TGTGCCAGCAGCCAGGGGTCTCCTAATGAAAAACTGTTTTTT. The V call is TRBV7-6, the J call TRBJ1-4; D is possibly TRBD1 (6 bases). The ends were cut back, 5 bases at V and 3 bases at J, with 10 bases in the middle. The CDR3 sequence is 14 residues long. CDR1 SGHVS and CDR2 FNYEAQ come from the germline V gene.

This clonotype was counted many times. The V call is TRBV5-1, the J call TRBJ2-3; D possibly corresponds to TRBD2 (5 bases). Deletions cut 2 bases from V and 6 bases from J, with 13 bases between. The CDR3 runs 14 residues. Germline values: CDR1 SGHRS, CDR2 YFSETQ. The CDR3 DNA is TGCGCCAGCAGCTTATCCACAGCTAGCGATACGCAGTATTTT. As protein: CASSLSTASDTQYF.

The chain couples TRBV29-1 to TRBJ2-7, with no clear D. The CDR3 extends over 12 amino acids. CDR1 is SQVTM, CDR2 ANQGSEA, per germline. V was cut by 6 bases and J by 0 bases, with 9 bases left in between. CDR3 amino acids: CSVRTLSYEQYF. Here the CDR3 DNA reads TGCAGCGTCCGAACACTCTCCTACGAGCAGTACTTC.

The rearrangement uses TRBV6-6 and TRBJ1-4; D perhaps matches TRBD1 (6 bases). CDR3 length: 18 residues. From germline, CDR1 is MNHNY and CDR2 SVGAGI (reference sequence). V was clipped by 2 bases and J by 8 bases, with 24 bases between them. The CDR3 DNA sequence: TGTGCCAGCAGTTACCTTCGGCAGGGAGGGGGGAGATGGGAAAAACTGTTTTTT. This gives the protein CASSYLRQGGGRWEKLFF.

V is TRBV5-1 and J is TRBJ1-6; 7 nucleotides line up with TRBD1. CDR3 length: 14 residues. J was trimmed by 8 bases and V by 4 bases; bases with no gene match: 6. Germline lookup yields CDR1 SGHRS and CDR2 YFSETQ. The CDR3: CASSRGTADSPLHF. CDR3 nucleotide sequence: TGCGCCAGCAGCCGCGGGACAGCAGATTCACCCCTCCACTTT.

This chain joins TRBV7-8 and TRBJ2-5; tentatively, D is TRBD2 (6 bases). V lost 7 bases to trimming and J lost 9 bases, with 15 bases between them. The CDR3 runs to 12 residues. Germline assignment: CDR1 SGHVS and CDR2 FQNEAQ. In DNA, the CDR3 is TGTGCCAGCACCAACGGGGGTTTCGCCCAGTACTTC. Encoded protein: CASTNGGFAQYF. Complete variable domain (other parts from reference TRBV7-8 and TRBJ2-5): GAGVSQSPRYKVAKRGQDVALRCDPISGHVSLFWYQQALGQGPEFLTYFQNEAQLDKSGLPSDRFFAERPEGSVSTLKIQRTQQEDSAVYLCASTNGGFAQYFGPGTRLLVL.

This clonotype has only a few counts. The chain uses TRBV5-1 and TRBJ2-3; 12 bases match TRBD2. Trimming took 2 bases from V and 6 from J; bases not matched to a gene: 7. CDR3 size: 16 residues. Germline CDR1 is SGHRS and CDR2 is YFSETQ. The CDR3 here is CASSFSRLAGADTQYF. CDR3 coding DNA: TGCGCCAGCAGCTTTTCACGACTAGCGGGGGCCGATACGCAGTATTTT.

This clonotype was recorded a few times. V usage is TRBV11-2 and J usage is TRBJ1-5; D is possibly TRBD1 (6 bases). CDR3 size: 13 residues. The germline V and J ends were trimmed by 0 bases and 7 bases, with 7 bases remaining between them. In germline, CDR1 is SGHAT, CDR2 FQNNGV. In nucleotides, the CDR3 is TGTGCCAGCAGCTTAGAAGGGGGGCAGCCCCAGCATTTT. Protein: CASSLEGGQPQHF.

This clonotype was seen only a few times. The V gene is TRBV21-1, the J gene TRBJ2-3. TRBV21-1 is recorded as a pseudogene. The length of the CDR3 is 19 residues. In DNA, the CDR3 is TGTGCCAGCAGCAAAGCGCGAGGACCAAATTTTTCTAGCACAGATACGCAGTATTTT. It encodes CASSKARGPNFSSTDTQYF.

This clonotype occurred a few times. The chain has TRBV28 and TRBJ2-2, with 7 nucleotides matching TRBD1. The V and J ends lost 6 bases and 4 bases, in that order; junction bases with no gene match: 11. Per the germline V gene, CDR1 is MDHEN and CDR2 is SYDVKM. The CDR3 has 16 amino acids. The CDR3 reads CASSLLIAGGTGELFF. The DNA for the CDR3 is TGTGCCAGCAGCTTACTGATTGCAGGGGGCACCGGGGAGCTGTTTTTT.

The rearrangement links TRBV15 to TRBJ2-7, with no clear D. V lost 5 bases to trimming and J lost 4 bases, with 21 bases between them. Per the germline V gene, CDR1 is LNHNV and CDR2 is YYDKDF (reference sequence). The CDR3 consists of 16 residues. The CDR3 region has the DNA TGTGCCACCAGCGTAACAACCGGGTCACCTGGGTACGAGCAGTACTTC. Translated, it gives CATSVTTGSPGYEQYF.

This sequence joins TRBV28 and TRBJ2-7; D is perhaps TRBD2 (7 bases). V lost 5 bases, J lost 3 bases, and 17 bases lay in between. Per germline, CDR1 MDHEN and CDR2 SYDVKM. This CDR3 is 15 amino acids long. The CDR3 DNA reads as TGTGCCAGCAGTCCCCCGGGGGGCTCGAGCTACGAGCAGTACTTC. Protein sequence: CASSPPGGSSYEQYF. Variable domain in full (rest from reference TRBV28 and TRBJ2-7): DVKVTQSSRYLVKRTGEKVFLECVQDMDHENMFWYRQDPGLGLRLIYFSYDVKMKEKGDIPEGYSVSREKKERFSLILESASTNQTSMYLCASSPPGGSSYEQYFGPGTRLTVT.

The chain joins TRBV12-3 or TRBV12-4 to TRBJ1-3; D is undetermined. The CDR3 runs 13 residues. V lost 6 bases and J lost 9, with 15 bases in between. CDR3 loop: CASRPRLRGTIYF. The CDR3 bases are TGTGCCAGCAGGCCAAGGCTTCGCGGCACCATATATTTT.

This clonotype is medium-sized within its sample. This sequence joins TRBV9 and TRBJ2-3, with D possibly being TRBD1 or TRBD2 (5 bases each). The CDR3 contains 17 residues. Germline CDR1 is SGDLS and CDR2 is YYNGEE. V lost 2 bases and J lost 0, with 16 bases in between. CDR3 sequence: CASSVTPGTASTDTQYF. Here the CDR3 DNA reads TGTGCCAGCAGCGTCACCCCCGGGACGGCTAGCACAGATACGCAGTATTTT.

This clonotype was detected only a few times. CDR3 amino acids: CASSLAPPDSPYTYEQYF. The CDR3 DNA reads as TGCGCCAGCAGCTTGGCACCTCCGGACAGCCCTTACACCTACGAGCAGTACTTC. V gene TRBV5-1 combines with J gene TRBJ2-7, with D possibly being TRBD1 (6 bases). The CDR3 is 18 amino acids. Trimming cost V 0 bases and J 2 bases, with 21 bases left between them. Germline CDR1 reads SGHRS; CDR2 reads YFSETQ.

This clonotype appeared many times. This chain joins TRBV6-5 and TRBJ2-2; 10 positions match TRBD1. CDR1 is MNHEY and CDR2 is SVGAGI in the germline V gene. J was trimmed by 5 bases and V by 5 bases; bases with no gene match: 8. The CDR3 is 16 amino acids. Here the CDR3 DNA reads TGTGCCAGCAGTCCCGGGACAGGGGATGGAACCGGGGAGCTGTTTTTT. As protein: CASSPGTGDGTGELFF.

The chain is built from TRBV20-1 and TRBJ2-1; TRBD1 agrees at 8 bases. This CDR3 region has 14 residues. CDR1 is DFQATT, CDR2 SNEGSKA, per germline (reference sequence). Trimming removed 3 bases from V and 8 bases from J; junction bases left unmatched: 9. CDR3 sequence: CSASARQGTYEQFF. CDR3 sequence (DNA): TGCAGTGCTAGCGCAAGACAGGGGACTTATGAGCAGTTCTTC.

This clonotype has a handful of counts. The junction differs from germline at one of its ends, possibly a read error. This chain joins TRBV7-6 and TRBJ1-1; D perhaps matches TRBD1 (6 bases). The CDR3 has 15 amino acids. CDR1 SGHVS and CDR2 FNYEAQ come from the germline V gene. This CDR3 reads CASKQGYASDTEVFF. CDR3 nucleotide sequence: TGTGCCAGCAAACAGGGCTACGCTTCGGACACTGAAGTTTTCTTT.